This paragraph reports one T cell receptor (beta chain). The protocol was immunoSEQ multiplex PCR, while the TCRdb copy is restricted to in-frame clones and leaves out a portion. The table records 390,000 or so clones, 80% to 90% of them present only once. This sample is drawn from a study of blood T cell repertoires in COVID-19. Study overall: Researchers got acute and convalescent COVID-19 samples from the United States, Italy and Spain. T cells, B-cell-depleted T cells, or PBMCs supplied cDNA or gDNA.

The CDR3 spans 13 residues. Per the germline V gene, CDR1 is KGHDR and CDR2 is SFDVKD. J gave up 10 bases and V 4 bases, and 3 bases lay outside the gene matches. This chain links TRBV24-1 with TRBJ2-1; 10 positions match TRBD2. The source is a woman aged 25 to 39 with COVID-19, enrolled during active disease. The specimen sequenced was peripheral blood. CDR3 coding DNA: TGTGCCACCAGTGAGGTAGCGGGAGGAGAGCAGTTCTTC. Translating it yields CATSEVAGGEQFF.